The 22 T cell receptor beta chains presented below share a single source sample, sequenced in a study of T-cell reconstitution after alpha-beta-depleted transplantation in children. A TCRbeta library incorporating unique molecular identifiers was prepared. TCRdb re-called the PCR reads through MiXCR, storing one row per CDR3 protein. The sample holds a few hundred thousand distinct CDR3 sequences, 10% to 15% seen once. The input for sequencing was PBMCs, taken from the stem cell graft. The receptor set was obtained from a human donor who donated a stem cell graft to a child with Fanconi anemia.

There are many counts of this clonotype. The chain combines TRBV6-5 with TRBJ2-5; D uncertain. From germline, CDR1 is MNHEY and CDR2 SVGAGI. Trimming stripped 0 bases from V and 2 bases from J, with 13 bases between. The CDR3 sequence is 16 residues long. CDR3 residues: CASSYSIPPFQETQYF. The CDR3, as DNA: TGTGCCAGCAGTTACTCGATTCCCCCCTTTCAAGAGACCCAGTACTTC.

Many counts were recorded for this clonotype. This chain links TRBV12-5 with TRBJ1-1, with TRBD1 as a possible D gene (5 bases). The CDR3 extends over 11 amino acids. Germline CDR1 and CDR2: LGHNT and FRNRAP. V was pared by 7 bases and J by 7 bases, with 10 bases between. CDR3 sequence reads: CASAIDSEAFF. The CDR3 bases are TGTGCTAGTGCCATCGACAGTGAAGCTTTCTTT.

CDR3 region: CASSPRDIGSNQPQHF. The DNA of the CDR3 is TGTGCCAGCAGCCCCCGGGACATCGGGAGCAATCAGCCCCAGCATTTT. V and J are TRBV27 and TRBJ1-5, with a possible D match to TRBD1 (6 bases). Trimming removed 6 bases from V and 1 base from J, with 16 bases in between. CDR3 length: 16 residues. CDR1 and CDR2 (germline): MNHEY, SMNVEV (reference sequence).

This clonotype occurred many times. The CDR3 spells CASSYDPNYGYTF. The CDR3 DNA follows: TGCGCCAGCAGTTACGACCCCAACTATGGCTACACCTTC. The rearrangement uses TRBV5-1 and TRBJ1-2; D not resolved. The ends were cut back, 5 bases at V and 2 bases at J, with 10 bases in the middle. This CDR3 has 13 residues. Germline V gene data show CDR1 as SGHRS and CDR2 as YFSETQ.

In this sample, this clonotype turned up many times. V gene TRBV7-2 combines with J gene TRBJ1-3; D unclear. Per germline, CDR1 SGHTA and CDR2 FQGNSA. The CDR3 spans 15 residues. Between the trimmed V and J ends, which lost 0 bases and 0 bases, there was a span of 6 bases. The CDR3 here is CASSLAGISGNTIYF. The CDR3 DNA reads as TGTGCCAGCAGCTTAGCGGGTATCTCTGGAAACACCATATATTTT.

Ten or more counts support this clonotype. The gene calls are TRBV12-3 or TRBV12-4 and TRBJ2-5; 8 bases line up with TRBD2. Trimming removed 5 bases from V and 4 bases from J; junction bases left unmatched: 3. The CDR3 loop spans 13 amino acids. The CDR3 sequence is CASSPLAGETQYF. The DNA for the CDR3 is TGTGCCAGCAGTCCCCTAGCGGGAGAGACCCAGTACTTC.

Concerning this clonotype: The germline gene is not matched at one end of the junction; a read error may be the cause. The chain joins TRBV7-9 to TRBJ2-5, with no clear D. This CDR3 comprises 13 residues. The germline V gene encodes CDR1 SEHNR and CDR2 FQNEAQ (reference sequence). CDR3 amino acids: CASSLDPQGTQYF. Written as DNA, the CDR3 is TGTGCCAGCAGCTTAGATCCCCAAGGGACCCAGTACTTC.

The CDR3 DNA sequence: TGCAGCGTAAGGGGAATTACACAGGGCACTGAAGCTTTCTTT. Encoded protein: CSVRGITQGTEAFF. The chain combines TRBV29-1 with TRBJ1-1; a possible D gene is TRBD1 (6 bases). V was shortened by 6 bases and J by 4 bases, with 18 bases between the two germline ends. Germline values: CDR1 SQVTM, CDR2 ANQGSEA. The CDR3 sequence is 14 residues long.

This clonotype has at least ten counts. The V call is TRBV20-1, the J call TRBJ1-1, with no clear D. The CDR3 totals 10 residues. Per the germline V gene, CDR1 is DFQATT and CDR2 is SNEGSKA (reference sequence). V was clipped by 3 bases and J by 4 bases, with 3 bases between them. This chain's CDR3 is CSASFTEAFF. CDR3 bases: TGCAGTGCTAGTTTCACTGAAGCTTTCTTT.

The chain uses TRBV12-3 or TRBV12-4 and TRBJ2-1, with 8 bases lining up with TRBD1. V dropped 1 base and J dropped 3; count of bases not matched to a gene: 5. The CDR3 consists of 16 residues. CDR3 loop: CASSLDGTGLYNEQFF. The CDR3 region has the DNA TGTGCCAGCAGTTTAGATGGGACAGGTCTCTACAATGAGCAGTTCTTC.

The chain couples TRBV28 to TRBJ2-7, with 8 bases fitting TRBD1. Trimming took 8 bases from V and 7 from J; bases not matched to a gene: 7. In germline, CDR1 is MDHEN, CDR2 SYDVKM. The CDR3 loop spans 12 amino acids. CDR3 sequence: CASGRQGYEQYV. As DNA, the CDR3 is TGTGCCAGCGGACGACAGGGGTATGAGCAGTACGTC.

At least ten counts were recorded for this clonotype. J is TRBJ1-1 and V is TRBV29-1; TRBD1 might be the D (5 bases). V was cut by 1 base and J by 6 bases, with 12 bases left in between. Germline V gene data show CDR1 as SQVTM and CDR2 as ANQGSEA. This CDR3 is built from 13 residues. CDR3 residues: CSVEALRTPEAFF. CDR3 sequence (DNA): TGCAGCGTTGAAGCTCTTAGGACACCTGAAGCTTTCTTT.

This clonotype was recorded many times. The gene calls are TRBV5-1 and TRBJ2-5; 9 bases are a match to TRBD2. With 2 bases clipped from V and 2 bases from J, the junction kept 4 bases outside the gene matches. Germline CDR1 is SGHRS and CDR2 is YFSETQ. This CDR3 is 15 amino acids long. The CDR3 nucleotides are TGCGCCAGCAGCTTTCGAAGCGGGGGGCAAGAGACCCAGTACTTC. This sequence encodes CASSFRSGGQETQYF.

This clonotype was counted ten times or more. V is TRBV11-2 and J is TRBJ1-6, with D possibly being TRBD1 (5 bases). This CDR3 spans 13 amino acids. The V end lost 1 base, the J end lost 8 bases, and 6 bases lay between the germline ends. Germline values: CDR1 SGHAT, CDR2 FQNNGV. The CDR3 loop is CASSLGGDSPLHF. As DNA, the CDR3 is TGTGCCAGCAGCTTAGGAGGGGATTCACCCCTCCACTTT.

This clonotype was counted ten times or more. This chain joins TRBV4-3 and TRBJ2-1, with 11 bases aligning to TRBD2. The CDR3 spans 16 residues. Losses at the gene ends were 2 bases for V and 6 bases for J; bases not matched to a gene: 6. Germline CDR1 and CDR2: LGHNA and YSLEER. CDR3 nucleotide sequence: TGCGCCAGCAGCCAACTGGGACTAGCGGTTTTCAATGAGCAGTTCTTC. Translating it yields CASSQLGLAVFNEQFF.

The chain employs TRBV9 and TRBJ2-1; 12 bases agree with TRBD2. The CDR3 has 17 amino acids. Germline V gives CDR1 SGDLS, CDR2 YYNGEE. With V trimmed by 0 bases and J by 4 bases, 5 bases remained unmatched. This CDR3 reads CASSVASTSGGYNEQFF. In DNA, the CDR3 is TGTGCCAGCAGCGTAGCCTCTACTAGCGGGGGGTACAATGAGCAGTTCTTC.

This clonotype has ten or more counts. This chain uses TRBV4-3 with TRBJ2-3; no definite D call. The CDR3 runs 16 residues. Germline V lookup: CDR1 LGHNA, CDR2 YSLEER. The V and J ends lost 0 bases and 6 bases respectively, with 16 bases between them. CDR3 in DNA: TGCGCCAGCAGCCAAGAATGGTCTAGAACCTCGGATACGCAGTATTTT. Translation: CASSQEWSRTSDTQYF.

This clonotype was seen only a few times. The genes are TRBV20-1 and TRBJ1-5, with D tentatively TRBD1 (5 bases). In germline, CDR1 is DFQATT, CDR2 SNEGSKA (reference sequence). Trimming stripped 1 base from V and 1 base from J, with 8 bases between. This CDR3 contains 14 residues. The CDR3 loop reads CSARVSGSNQPQHF. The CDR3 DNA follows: TGCAGTGCTAGAGTGTCAGGGAGCAATCAGCCCCAGCATTTT.

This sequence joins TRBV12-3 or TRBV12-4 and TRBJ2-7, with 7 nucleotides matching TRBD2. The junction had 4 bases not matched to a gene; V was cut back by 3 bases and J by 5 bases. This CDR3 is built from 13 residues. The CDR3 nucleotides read TGTGCCAGCAGTTTGGGGACTACAAACGAGCAGTACTTC. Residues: CASSLGTTNEQYF.

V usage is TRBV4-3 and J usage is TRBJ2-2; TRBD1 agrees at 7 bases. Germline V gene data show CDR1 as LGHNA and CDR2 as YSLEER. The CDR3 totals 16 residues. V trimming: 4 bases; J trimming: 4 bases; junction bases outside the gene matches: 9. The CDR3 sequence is CASSPRQGAGTGELFF. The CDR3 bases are TGCGCCAGCAGCCCTCGACAGGGAGCTGGCACCGGGGAGCTGTTTTTT.

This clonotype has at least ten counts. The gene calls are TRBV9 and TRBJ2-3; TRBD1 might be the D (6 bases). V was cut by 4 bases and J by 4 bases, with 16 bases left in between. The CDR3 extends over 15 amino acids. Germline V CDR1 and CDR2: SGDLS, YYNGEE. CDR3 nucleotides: TGTGCCAGCAGCTCTCAGCCCCGGACAGCAGATACGCAGTATTTT. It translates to CASSSQPRTADTQYF.

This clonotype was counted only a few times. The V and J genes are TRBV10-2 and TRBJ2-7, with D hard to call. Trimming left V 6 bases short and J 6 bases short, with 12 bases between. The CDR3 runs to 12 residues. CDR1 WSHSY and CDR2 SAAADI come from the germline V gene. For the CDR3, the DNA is TGCGCCAGCAGAGAATACATTGGCGAGCAGTACGTC. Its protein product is CASREYIGEQYV.